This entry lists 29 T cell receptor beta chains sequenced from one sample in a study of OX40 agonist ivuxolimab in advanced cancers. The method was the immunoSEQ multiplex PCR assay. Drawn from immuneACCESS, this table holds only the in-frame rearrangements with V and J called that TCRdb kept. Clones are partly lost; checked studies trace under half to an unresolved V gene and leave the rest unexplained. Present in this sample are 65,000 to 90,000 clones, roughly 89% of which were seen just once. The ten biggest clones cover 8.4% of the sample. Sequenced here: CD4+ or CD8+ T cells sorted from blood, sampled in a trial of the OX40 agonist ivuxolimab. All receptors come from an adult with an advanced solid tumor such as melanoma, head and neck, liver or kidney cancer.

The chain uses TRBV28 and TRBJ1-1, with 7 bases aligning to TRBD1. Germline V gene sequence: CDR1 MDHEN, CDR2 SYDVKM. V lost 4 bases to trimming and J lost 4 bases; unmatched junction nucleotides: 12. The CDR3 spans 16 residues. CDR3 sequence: CASSSPGGGGSTEAFF. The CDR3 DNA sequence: TGTGCCAGCAGTTCCCCAGGGGGAGGAGGTTCCACTGAAGCTTTCTTT.

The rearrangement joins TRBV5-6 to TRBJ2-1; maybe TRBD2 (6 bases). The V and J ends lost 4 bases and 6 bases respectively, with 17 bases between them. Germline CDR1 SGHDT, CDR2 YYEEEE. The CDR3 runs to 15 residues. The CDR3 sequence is CASSPVGEAGNEQFF. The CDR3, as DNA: TGTGCCAGCAGCCCTGTGGGGGAGGCGGGCAATGAGCAGTTCTTC.

DNA for the CDR3: TGCGCCAGCAGCTTAGCCACCCCGGGCGGGGTGTCAGTCAAAAACATTCAGTACTTC. This sequence encodes CASSLATPGGVSVKNIQYF. The chain couples TRBV5-1 to TRBJ2-4, with TRBD2 as a possible D gene (6 bases). CDR1 and CDR2 (germline): SGHRS, YFSETQ. V shed 2 bases and J shed 3 bases, with 24 bases lying between them. The CDR3 spans 19 residues.

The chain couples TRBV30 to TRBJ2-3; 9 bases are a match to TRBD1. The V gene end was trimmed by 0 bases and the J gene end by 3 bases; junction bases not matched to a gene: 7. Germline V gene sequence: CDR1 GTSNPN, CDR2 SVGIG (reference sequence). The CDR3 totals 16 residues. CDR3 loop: CAWSVPDRGWTDTQYF. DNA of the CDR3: TGTGCCTGGAGTGTACCGGACAGGGGATGGACAGATACGCAGTATTTT.

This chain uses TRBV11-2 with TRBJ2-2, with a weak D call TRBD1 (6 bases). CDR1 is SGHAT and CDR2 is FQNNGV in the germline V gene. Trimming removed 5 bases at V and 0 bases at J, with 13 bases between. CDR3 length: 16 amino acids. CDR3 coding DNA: TGTGCCAGCAGCACGGGGACATTCGCGAACACCGGGGAGCTGTTTTTT. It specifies CASSTGTFANTGELFF.

CDR3 sequence (DNA): TGTGCCAGCAGTCGACAGGGGCGGTGGTCACCCCTCCACTTT. Its translation is CASSRQGRWSPLHF. The chain recombines TRBV28 with TRBJ1-6; 8 nucleotides line up with TRBD1. The germline CDR1 and CDR2 sequences are MDHEN and SYDVKM. The junction had 7 bases not matched to a gene; V was cut back by 5 bases and J by 10 bases. The CDR3 runs 14 residues.

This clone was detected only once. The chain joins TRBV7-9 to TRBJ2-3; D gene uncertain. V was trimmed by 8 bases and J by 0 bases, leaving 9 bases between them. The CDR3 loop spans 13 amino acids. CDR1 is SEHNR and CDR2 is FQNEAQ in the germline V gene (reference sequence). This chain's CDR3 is CASAQSSTDTQYF. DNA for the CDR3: TGTGCCAGCGCCCAGAGTAGCACAGATACGCAGTATTTT.

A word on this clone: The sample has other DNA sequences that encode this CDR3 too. CDR3 DNA: TGTGCCAGCAGCTTAAGTACAGATACGCAGTATTTT. Translated, it gives CASSLSTDTQYF. The chain uses TRBV13 and TRBJ2-3, with D unclear. With 2 bases removed from V and 3 bases from J, the gap between germline ends came to 3 bases. The CDR3 is made up of 12 amino acids. Germline assignment: CDR1 PRHDT and CDR2 FYEKMQ (reference sequence).

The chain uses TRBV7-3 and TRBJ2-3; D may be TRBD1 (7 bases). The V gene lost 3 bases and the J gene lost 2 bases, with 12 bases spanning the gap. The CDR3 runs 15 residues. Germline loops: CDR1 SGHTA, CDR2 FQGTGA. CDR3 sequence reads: CASSFGGTVTDTQYF. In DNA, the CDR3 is TGTGCCAGCAGCTTCGGCGGGACAGTCACAGATACGCAGTATTTT. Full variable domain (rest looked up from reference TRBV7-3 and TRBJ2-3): GAGVSQTPSNKVTEKGKYVELRCDPISGHTALYWYRQSLGQGPEFLIYFQGTGAADDSGLPNDRFFAVRPEGSVSTLKIQRTERGDSAVYLCASSFGGTVTDTQYFGPGTRLTVL.

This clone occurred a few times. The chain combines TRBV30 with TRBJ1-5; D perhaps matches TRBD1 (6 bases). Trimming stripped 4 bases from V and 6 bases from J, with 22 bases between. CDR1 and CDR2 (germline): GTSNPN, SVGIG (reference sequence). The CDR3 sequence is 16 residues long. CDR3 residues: CAWTGSEGGPGQPQHF. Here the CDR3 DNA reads TGTGCCTGGACTGGGTCCGAGGGGGGGCCCGGTCAGCCCCAGCATTTT.

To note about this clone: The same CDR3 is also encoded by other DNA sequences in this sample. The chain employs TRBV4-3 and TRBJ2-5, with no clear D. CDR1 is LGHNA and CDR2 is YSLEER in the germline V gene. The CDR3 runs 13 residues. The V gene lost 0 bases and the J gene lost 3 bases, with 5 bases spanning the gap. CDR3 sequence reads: CASSQDGEETQYF. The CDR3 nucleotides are TGCGCCAGCAGCCAAGATGGGGAAGAGACCCAGTACTTC.

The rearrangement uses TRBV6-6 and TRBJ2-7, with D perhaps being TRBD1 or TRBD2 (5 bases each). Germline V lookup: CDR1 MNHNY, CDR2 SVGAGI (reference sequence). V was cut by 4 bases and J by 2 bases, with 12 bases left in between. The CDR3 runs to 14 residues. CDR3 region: CASSSGARPYEQYV. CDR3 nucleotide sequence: TGTGCCAGCAGTTCCGGGGCTAGACCCTACGAGCAGTACGTC.

CDR3 DNA: TGTGCCAGCAGCGATTATACCGCCGAGCAGTACTTC. Translated, it gives CASSDYTAEQYF. This chain joins TRBV7-9 and TRBJ2-7, with no clear D. CDR3 length: 12 amino acids. V gave up 5 bases and J gave up 6 bases, with 11 bases separating them. Germline-derived CDR1 and CDR2 are SEHNR and FQNEAQ (reference sequence).

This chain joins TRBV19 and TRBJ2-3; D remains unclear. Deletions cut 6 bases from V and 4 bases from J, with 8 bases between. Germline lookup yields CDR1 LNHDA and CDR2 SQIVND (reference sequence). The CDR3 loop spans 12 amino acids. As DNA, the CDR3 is TGTGCCAGTAGCTCTGGGGCAGATACGCAGTATTTT. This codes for CASSSGADTQYF.

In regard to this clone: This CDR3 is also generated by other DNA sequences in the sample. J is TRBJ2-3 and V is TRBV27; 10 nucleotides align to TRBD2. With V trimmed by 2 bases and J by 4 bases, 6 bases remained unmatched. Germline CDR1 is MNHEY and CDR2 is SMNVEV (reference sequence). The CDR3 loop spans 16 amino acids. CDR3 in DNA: TGTGCCAGCAGTTTAACTCCACTAGCGGGACCAGATACGCAGTATTTT. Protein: CASSLTPLAGPDTQYF.

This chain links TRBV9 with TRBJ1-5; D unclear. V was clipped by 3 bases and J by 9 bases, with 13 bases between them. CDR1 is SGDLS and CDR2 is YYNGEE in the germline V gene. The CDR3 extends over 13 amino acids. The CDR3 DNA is TGTGCCAGCAGCGGAGGGAGTCTCGGGCCCCAGCATTTT. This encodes CASSGGSLGPQHF. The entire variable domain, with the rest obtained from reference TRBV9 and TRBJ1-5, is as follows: DSGVTQTPKHLITATGQRVTLRCSPRSGDLSVYWYQQSLDQGLQFLIQYYNGEERAKGNILERFSAQQFPDLHSELNLSSLELGDSALYFCASSGGSLGPQHFGDGTRLSIL.

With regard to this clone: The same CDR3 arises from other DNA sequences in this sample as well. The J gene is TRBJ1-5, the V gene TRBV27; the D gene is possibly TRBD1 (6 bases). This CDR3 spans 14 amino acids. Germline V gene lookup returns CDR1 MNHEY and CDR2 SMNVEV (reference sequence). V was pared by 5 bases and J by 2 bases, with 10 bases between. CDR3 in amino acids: CASSPRQGNQPQHF. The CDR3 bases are TGTGCCAGCAGTCCAAGACAGGGCAATCAGCCCCAGCATTTT.

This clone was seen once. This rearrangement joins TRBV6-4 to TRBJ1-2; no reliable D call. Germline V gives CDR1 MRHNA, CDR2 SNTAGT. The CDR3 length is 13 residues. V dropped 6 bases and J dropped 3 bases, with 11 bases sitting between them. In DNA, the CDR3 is TGTGCCAGCAGACAAGGAGAGGACTATGGCTACACCTTC. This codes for CASRQGEDYGYTF.

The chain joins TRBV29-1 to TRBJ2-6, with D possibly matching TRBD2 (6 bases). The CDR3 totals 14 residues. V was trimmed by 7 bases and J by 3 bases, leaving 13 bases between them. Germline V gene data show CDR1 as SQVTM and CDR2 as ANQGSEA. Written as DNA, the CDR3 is TGCAGCGCATTGGGGGGATTTGGGGCCAACGTCCTGACTTTC. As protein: CSALGGFGANVLTF.

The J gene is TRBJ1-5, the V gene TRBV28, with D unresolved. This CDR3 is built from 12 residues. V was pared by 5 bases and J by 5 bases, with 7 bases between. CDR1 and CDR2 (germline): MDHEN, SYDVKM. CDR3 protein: CASSTRYQPQHF. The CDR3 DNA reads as TGTGCCAGCAGTACCCGATATCAGCCCCAGCATTTT.

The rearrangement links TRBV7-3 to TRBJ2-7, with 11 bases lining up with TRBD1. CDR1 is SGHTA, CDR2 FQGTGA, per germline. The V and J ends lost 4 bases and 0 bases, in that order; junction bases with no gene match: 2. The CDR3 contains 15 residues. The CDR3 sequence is CASSSGTGGSYEQYF. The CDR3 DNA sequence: TGTGCCAGCAGCTCCGGGACAGGGGGCTCCTACGAGCAGTACTTC. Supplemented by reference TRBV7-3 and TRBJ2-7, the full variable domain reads GAGVSQTPSNKVTEKGKYVELRCDPISGHTALYWYRQSLGQGPEFLIYFQGTGAADDSGLPNDRFFAVRPEGSVSTLKIQRTERGDSAVYLCASSSGTGGSYEQYFGPGTRLTVT.

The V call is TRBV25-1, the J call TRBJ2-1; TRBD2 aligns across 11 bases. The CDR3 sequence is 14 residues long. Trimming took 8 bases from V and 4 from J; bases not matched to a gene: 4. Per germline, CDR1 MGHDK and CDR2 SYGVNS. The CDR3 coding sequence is TGTGCCAGCGCCGGACTAGCGGGTTACAATGAGCAGTTCTTC. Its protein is CASAGLAGYNEQFF.

CDR3 region: CASSQGQGAKNTIYF. The CDR3, as DNA: TGCGCCAGCAGCCAAGGCCAGGGGGCAAAAAACACCATATATTTT. This chain connects TRBV4-1 to TRBJ1-3; 8 nucleotides match TRBD1. The ends lost 1 base at V and 6 bases at J; junction bases unmatched: 5. CDR1 and CDR2 from the germline V gene are MGHRA and YSYEKL. The CDR3 contains 15 residues.

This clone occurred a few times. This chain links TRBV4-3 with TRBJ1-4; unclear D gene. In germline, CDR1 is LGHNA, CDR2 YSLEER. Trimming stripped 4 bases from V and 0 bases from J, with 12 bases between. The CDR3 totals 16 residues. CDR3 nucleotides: TGCGCCAGCAGCCCGACACGGACTGCAACTAATGAAAAACTGTTTTTT. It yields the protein CASSPTRTATNEKLFF.

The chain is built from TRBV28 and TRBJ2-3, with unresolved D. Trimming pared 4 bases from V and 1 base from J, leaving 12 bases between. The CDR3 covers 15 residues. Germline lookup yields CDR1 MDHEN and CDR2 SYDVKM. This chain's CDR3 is CASSWLPSGTDTQYF. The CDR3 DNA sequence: TGTGCCAGCAGTTGGTTACCTTCGGGCACAGATACGCAGTATTTT.

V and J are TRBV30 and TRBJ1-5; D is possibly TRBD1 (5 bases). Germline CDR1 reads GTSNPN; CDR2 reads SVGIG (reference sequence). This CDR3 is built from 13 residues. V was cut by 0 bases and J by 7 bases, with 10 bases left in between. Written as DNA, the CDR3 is TGTGCCTGGAGTGTACTCGAGGGGCAGCCCCAGCATTTT. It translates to CAWSVLEGQPQHF.

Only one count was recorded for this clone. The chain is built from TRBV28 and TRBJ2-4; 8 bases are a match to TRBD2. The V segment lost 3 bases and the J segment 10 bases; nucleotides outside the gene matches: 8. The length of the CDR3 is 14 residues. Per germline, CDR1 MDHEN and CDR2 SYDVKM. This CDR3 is CASSLAGGSSIQYF. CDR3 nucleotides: TGTGCCAGCAGTTTGGCGGGGGGATCGAGTATTCAGTACTTC.

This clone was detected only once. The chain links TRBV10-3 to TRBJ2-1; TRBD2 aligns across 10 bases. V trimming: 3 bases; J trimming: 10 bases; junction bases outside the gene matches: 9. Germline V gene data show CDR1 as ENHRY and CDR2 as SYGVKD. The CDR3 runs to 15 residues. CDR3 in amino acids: CAISDRLAGGGEQFF. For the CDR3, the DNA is TGTGCCATCAGTGACAGACTAGCGGGCGGGGGAGAGCAGTTCTTC.

The CDR3 reads CASSAAGQGRTEAFF. CDR3 DNA sequence: TGTGCCAGCAGCGCCGCAGGACAGGGCCGGACTGAAGCTTTCTTT. The chain recombines TRBV13 with TRBJ1-1, with TRBD1 matching 8 bases. The CDR3 totals 15 residues. Germline loops: CDR1 PRHDT, CDR2 FYEKMQ (reference sequence). Germline trimming cut 5 bases from V and 5 bases from J; bases unmatched to any gene: 10.